In its sample, the clone carrying this TCR beta chain was seen once. The antigen remains undetermined. These data originate in a study of cytotoxic CD8 clonotypes in ibrutinib-treated CLL. Study overall: Partial responses numbered around 24 and complete responses 2; after a median about 68 months, about 15 stayed remitted and 12 progressed. General study findings and limits: Sampling time points were not equivalent between sustained-remission and progressing patients. Baseline clonality, above age-matched healthy donor levels, tracked circulating CD8+ T-cell counts.

Assay: immunoSEQ multiplex PCR; the TCRdb copy retains only in-frame clones and omits some. The sample shows roughly 160,000 clones, 84% of them seen only once. V gave up 0 bases and J gave up 0 bases, with 10 bases separating them. Looked up from germline, CDR1 is SGHRS and CDR2 is YFSETQ. CDR3 length: 15 residues. The chain employs TRBV5-1 and TRBJ2-7; perhaps TRBD2 as D (6 bases). The source of this sequence is a human donor with chronic lymphocytic leukemia. This specimen was PBMCs, taken after 24 months of ibrutinib treatment. CDR3 DNA: TGCGCCAGCAGCTTGGCGGGGGACGTCTCCTACGAGCAGTACTTC. Protein: CASSLAGDVSYEQYF.